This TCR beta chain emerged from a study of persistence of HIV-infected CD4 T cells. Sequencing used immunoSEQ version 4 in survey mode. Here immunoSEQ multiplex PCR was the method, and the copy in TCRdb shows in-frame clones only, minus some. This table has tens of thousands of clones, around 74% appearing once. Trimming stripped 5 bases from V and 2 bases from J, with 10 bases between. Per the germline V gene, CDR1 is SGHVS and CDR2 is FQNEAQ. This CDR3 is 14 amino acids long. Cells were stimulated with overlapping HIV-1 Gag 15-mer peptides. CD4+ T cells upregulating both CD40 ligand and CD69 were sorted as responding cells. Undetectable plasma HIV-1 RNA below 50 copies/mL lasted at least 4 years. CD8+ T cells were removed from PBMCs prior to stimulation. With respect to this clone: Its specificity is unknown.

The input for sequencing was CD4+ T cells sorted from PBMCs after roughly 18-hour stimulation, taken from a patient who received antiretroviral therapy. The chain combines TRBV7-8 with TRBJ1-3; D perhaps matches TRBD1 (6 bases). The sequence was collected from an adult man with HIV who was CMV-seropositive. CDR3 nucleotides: TGTGCCAGCAGCCGGACAGTAGCTGGAAACACCATATATTTT. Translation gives CASSRTVAGNTIYF.